This entry lists 9 T cell receptor beta chains sequenced from one sample in a study of cytomegalovirus exposure and HLA in healthy donors. Clones were sequenced by immunoSEQ multiplex PCR, and TCRdb holds only the in-frame ones, with some missing. The sample consists of roughly 170,000 clones, about 86% of them appearing once. The sample comprised PBMCs. These receptors were taken from a woman in her late teens or twenties in good health and CMV-seropositive.

The V and J genes are TRBV14 and TRBJ2-3, with a tentative D call TRBD2 (5 bases). Germline V gene lookup returns CDR1 SGHDN and CDR2 FVKESK. V lost 1 base to trimming and J lost 6 bases, with 17 bases between them. This CDR3 region has 16 residues. The CDR3 DNA sequence: TGTGCCAGCAGCCAAGGAGGAGGCAGGACGTTCGATACGCAGTATTTT. Translated, it gives CASSQGGGRTFDTQYF.

V usage is TRBV9 and J usage is TRBJ2-1; maybe TRBD2 (5 bases). The V gene lost 0 bases and the J gene lost 1 base, with 8 bases spanning the gap. CDR3 length: 15 residues. Germline V lookup: CDR1 SGDLS, CDR2 YYNGEE. CDR3 sequence reads: CASSVARASYNEQFF. The CDR3 bases are TGTGCCAGCAGCGTAGCGCGGGCATCCTACAATGAGCAGTTCTTC.

V is TRBV2 and J is TRBJ1-1; 7 bases align to TRBD1. The germline V gene encodes CDR1 SNHLY and CDR2 FYNNEI. The V segment lost 6 bases and the J segment 3 bases; nucleotides outside the gene matches: 7. The CDR3 loop spans 14 amino acids. CDR3 in DNA: TGTGCCAGCAGGTACAGGGGAACCGACACTGAAGCTTTCTTT. Amino acid sequence: CASRYRGTDTEAFF.

The V gene is TRBV6-1, the J gene TRBJ1-6; D is undetermined. CDR3 size: 15 residues. Trimming removed 6 bases at V and 7 bases at J, with 16 bases between. CDR1 MNHNS and CDR2 SASEGT come from the germline V gene. CDR3 sequence (DNA): TGTGCCAGCAGAACCCCGGGATTTGGGAATTCACCCCTCCACTTT. It specifies CASRTPGFGNSPLHF.

V gene TRBV27 combines with J gene TRBJ1-6, with 9 bases that match TRBD1. The CDR3 consists of 14 residues. With V trimmed by 6 bases and J by 7 bases, 4 bases remained unmatched. In germline, CDR1 is MNHEY, CDR2 SMNVEV (reference sequence). CDR3 bases: TGTGCCAGCAGCCCCGGGACAGGGAATTCACCCCTCCACTTT. Protein sequence: CASSPGTGNSPLHF.

The chain is built from TRBV5-1 and TRBJ1-1; 8 bases match TRBD1. Germline CDR1 SGHRS, CDR2 YFSETQ. The CDR3 totals 14 residues. Germline trimming cut 7 bases from V and 5 bases from J; bases unmatched to any gene: 10. CDR3 sequence (DNA): TGCGCCAGCTCCTCAGGGGGCAGGGATACTGAAGCTTTCTTT. Residues: CASSSGGRDTEAFF.

V is TRBV6-1 and J is TRBJ1-2; perhaps TRBD1 as D (6 bases). CDR1 and CDR2 from the germline V gene are MNHNS and SASEGT. Trimming removed 6 bases at V and 5 bases at J, with 10 bases between. This CDR3 comprises 12 residues. The CDR3 coding sequence is TGTGCCAGCAGAAAGACAGGATATGGCTACACCTTC. It translates to CASRKTGYGYTF.

The CDR3: CASSLGQGGPFGYTF. In nucleotides, the CDR3 is TGCGCCAGCAGCTTGGGACAGGGAGGACCTTTTGGCTACACCTTC. The chain uses TRBV5-1 and TRBJ1-2; 7 positions match TRBD1. The CDR3 contains 15 residues. In germline, CDR1 is SGHRS, CDR2 YFSETQ. V shed 0 bases, J shed 7 bases, and the junction held 9 bases outside the gene matches.

This clone was seen a handful of times. V and J are TRBV7-9 and TRBJ1-3; D is possibly TRBD1 (6 bases). The germline CDR1 and CDR2 sequences are SEHNR and FQNEAQ (reference sequence). The CDR3 runs 16 residues. Trimming cost V 4 bases and J 15 bases, with 28 bases left between them. Here the CDR3 reads CASSSQFSDRLGSGYF. CDR3 nucleotides: TGTGCCAGCAGCTCTCAATTCTCCGACAGGCTCGGGTCTGGATATTTT.